This is a list of T cell receptor beta chains from one sample in a study of CD8 T cells in ankylosing spondylitis. TCRdb re-called the 5' RACE reads through MiXCR, storing one row per CDR3 protein. This table has roughly 350,000 distinct CDR3 sequences, around 7.6% appearing once. Sequencing used blood, either unsorted or a sorted T cell fraction (not recorded which). Source of these receptors: a male donor with ankylosing spondylitis. Each CDR3 is given with its conserved first and last residue. A D gene is named only where the DNA matches it firmly. Size tells how often a clone was seen (once, few, many) or the class of an expanded clone, and some rows leave it out.

J,D,size,V,CDR3,DNA
TRBJ1-6,.,many,TRBV12-3/TRBV12-4,CASSLSTPYNSPLHF,TGTGCCAGCAGTTTGAGTACCCCCTATAATTCACCCCTCCACTTT
TRBJ2-3,TRBD2,few,TRBV20-1,CSATLLAGADTQYF,TGCAGTGCCACGCTTCTAGCGGGCGCAGATACGCAGTATTTT
TRBJ2-5,.,few,TRBV7-3,CASSSQGTGTQYF,TGTGCCAGCAGCTCACAGGGCACGGGGACCCAGTACTTC
TRBJ2-1,.,many,TRBV11-3,CASSGRVNEQFF,TGTGCCAGCAGCGGCAGGGTTAATGAGCAGTTCTTC
TRBJ2-5,.,few,TRBV29-1,CSPLGELHETQYF,TGCAGTCCTTTGGGGGAGCTACATGAGACCCAGTACTTC
TRBJ1-1,.,.,TRBV7-8,CASSLSAGKVNTEAFF,TGTGCCAGCAGCTTATCGGCAGGGAAGGTGAACACTGAAGCTTTCTTT
TRBJ2-1,.,many,TRBV28,CASITGPGNYNEQFF,TGTGCCAGCATCACGGGTCCAGGAAACTACAATGAGCAGTTCTTC
TRBJ1-1,.,.,TRBV10-3,CAISEQNPNTEAFF,TGTGCCATCAGTGAACAGAACCCGAACACTGAAGCTTTCTTT
TRBJ2-1,.,.,TRBV7-8,CASSFYTRDEQFF,TGTGCCAGCAGCTTCTACACCCGGGATGAGCAGTTCTTC
TRBJ2-1,.,.,TRBV5-1,CASSLSSMYNEQFF,TGCGCCAGCAGCCTTAGCTCCATGTACAATGAGCAGTTCTTC
TRBJ2-7,.,many,TRBV7-2,CASSLDQGPYEQYF,TGTGCCAGCAGCTTAGACCAGGGCCCCTACGAGCAGTACTTC
TRBJ2-1,.,.,TRBV2,CASSEILQLNEQFF,TGTGCCAGCAGTGAAATCTTACAGCTTAATGAGCAGTTCTTC
TRBJ2-2,TRBD2,few,TRBV6-1,CASNRGGLAANTGELFF,TGTGCCAGCAATCGGGGGGGCCTAGCGGCGAACACCGGGGAGCTGTTTTTT
TRBJ1-6,.,many,TRBV12-3/TRBV12-4,CASSSQASSPLHF,TGTGCCAGCAGTTCACAGGCGAGTTCACCCCTCCACTTT
TRBJ1-1,.,few,TRBV6-1,CASSAEAFF,TGTGCCAGCAGCGCAGAAGCTTTCTTT
TRBJ2-7,TRBD2,.,TRBV4-1,CASSPGTSGNHEQYF,TGCGCCAGCAGTCCCGGGACTAGCGGGAACCACGAGCAGTACTTC
TRBJ1-2,.,few,TRBV6-1,CASSEVQGPLPYGYTF,TGTGCCAGCAGTGAAGTCCAGGGACCGCTCCCATATGGCTACACCTTC
TRBJ2-4,TRBD1,.,TRBV11-2,CASSRQGLAKNIQYF,TGTGCCAGCAGCCGACAGGGATTAGCCAAAAACATTCAGTACTTC
TRBJ1-2,.,many,TRBV12-3/TRBV12-4,CASRRTGSDYGYTF,TGTGCCAGCAGACGCACAGGGTCTGACTATGGCTACACCTTC
TRBJ2-1,.,many,TRBV29-1,CSVEGSSVREQFF,TGCAGCGTTGAAGGGTCTAGCGTTCGTGAGCAGTTCTTC
TRBJ1-1,TRBD1,many,TRBV5-1,CASSSGQWNTEAFF,TGCGCCAGCAGCTCGGGACAGTGGAACACTGAAGCTTTCTTT
TRBJ2-7,.,few,TRBV29-1,CSVGGSDEQYF,TGCAGCGTTGGTGGTTCCGACGAGCAGTACTTC
TRBJ2-1,TRBD2,.,TRBV7-6,CASSLAPSGYNEQFF,TGTGCCAGCAGCTTAGCGCCTAGCGGATACAATGAGCAGTTCTTC
TRBJ2-3,.,few,TRBV5-1,CASSPDPNTDTQYF,TGCGCCAGCAGCCCCGACCCCAACACAGATACGCAGTATTTT
TRBJ2-1,TRBD2,few,TRBV7-7,CASSPSGSSNEQFF,TGTGCCAGCAGCCCTAGCGGGAGTTCTAATGAGCAGTTCTTC
TRBJ1-1,.,.,TRBV24-1,CATSEGDRDTEAFF,TGTGCCACCAGTGAAGGGGACCGAGACACTGAAGCTTTCTTT
TRBJ2-7,.,few,TRBV28,CASRPYSHYEQYF,TGTGCCAGCAGACCCTACTCACACTACGAGCAGTACTTC
TRBJ2-5,.,few,TRBV7-9,CASSEGGAGETQYF,TGTGCCAGCAGCGAAGGGGGTGCCGGAGAGACCCAGTACTTC
TRBJ1-4,TRBD1,.,TRBV5-1,CASSVGQGGRANEKLFF,TGCGCCAGCAGCGTGGGACAGGGAGGCAGAGCTAATGAAAAACTGTTTTTT
TRBJ2-7,.,.,TRBV15,CATSHPDSYEQYF,TGTGCCACGTCGCATCCTGATTCCTACGAGCAGTACTTC
TRBJ2-7,TRBD2,many,TRBV6-1,CASSPSGRSHEQYF,TGTGCCAGCAGTCCTAGCGGGAGGAGTCACGAGCAGTACTTC
TRBJ1-2,.,many,TRBV27,CASSPRQLLYGYTF,TGTGCCAGCAGCCCGAGGCAGCTCCTCTATGGCTACACCTTC
TRBJ2-1,TRBD2,many,TRBV5-5,CASSRSSGSSYNEQFF,TGTGCCAGCAGCCGGTCCAGCGGGAGCTCCTACAATGAGCAGTTCTTC
TRBJ2-4,TRBD1,few,TRBV4-1,CASSQVTGGTGDQMNIQYF,TGCGCCAGCAGCCAAGTGACAGGGGGCACGGGAGATCAAATGAACATTCAGTACTTC
TRBJ2-7,.,many,TRBV29-1,CSVEVQAAEQYF,TGCAGCGTCGAGGTCCAGGCGGCCGAGCAGTACTTC
TRBJ1-2,TRBD1,.,TRBV27,CASSLSARGQGIYGYTF,TGTGCCAGCAGTTTATCCGCCAGGGGGCAGGGAATCTATGGCTACACCTTC
TRBJ2-2,.,.,TRBV29-1,CSVELTGELFF,TGCAGCGTTGAACTAACCGGGGAGCTGTTTTTT
TRBJ2-7,TRBD1,few,TRBV28,CATNAGTGLNYEQYF,TGTGCCACCAATGCCGGGACAGGGTTGAACTACGAGCAGTACTTC
TRBJ2-1,.,few,TRBV28,CATERRLYNEQFF,TGTGCCACCGAGCGGCGTCTTTACAATGAGCAGTTCTTC
TRBJ2-3,.,many,TRBV7-8,CASSLVLLRGADTQYF,TGTGCCAGCAGCTTAGTCTTACTCAGGGGGGCAGATACGCAGTATTTT
TRBJ1-5,.,.,TRBV6-2/TRBV6-3,CASRQILFGNQPQHF,TGTGCCAGCAGACAGATCCTCTTTGGCAATCAGCCCCAGCATTTT
TRBJ2-1,TRBD2,.,TRBV4-2,CASSQATSGIGNEQFF,TGTGCCAGCAGCCAGGCTACTAGCGGGATAGGCAATGAGCAGTTCTTC
TRBJ2-3,TRBD2,few,TRBV15,CATSRDQTSGLTDTQYF,TGTGCCACCAGCAGAGATCAGACTAGCGGGCTCACAGATACGCAGTATTTT
TRBJ2-5,.,.,TRBV10-3,CAISVDRLETQYF,TGTGCCATCAGTGTGGATAGGCTGGAGACCCAGTACTTC
TRBJ2-1,.,many,TRBV5-1,CASTLGGNTYNEQFF,TGCGCCAGCACCTTAGGGGGAAATACCTACAATGAGCAGTTCTTC
TRBJ2-1,TRBD2,many,TRBV5-1,CASTQASGRAGNEQFF,TGCGCCAGCACCCAAGCCAGCGGGAGGGCTGGTAATGAGCAGTTCTTC
TRBJ2-3,TRBD1,few,TRBV29-1,CSVDDRGLDTDTQYF,TGCAGCGTTGATGACAGGGGGCTAGACACAGATACGCAGTATTTT
TRBJ1-2,.,many,TRBV20-1,CSAPVYGYTF,TGCAGTGCTCCAGTTTACGGCTACACCTTC
TRBJ2-5,TRBD2,few,TRBV5-1,CASTTSGGGQETQYF,TGCGCCAGCACCACTAGCGGGGGCGGACAAGAGACCCAGTACTTC
TRBJ1-1,.,.,TRBV6-2/TRBV6-3,CASSYVPAEAFF,TGTGCCAGCAGTTACGTACCCGCTGAAGCTTTCTTT